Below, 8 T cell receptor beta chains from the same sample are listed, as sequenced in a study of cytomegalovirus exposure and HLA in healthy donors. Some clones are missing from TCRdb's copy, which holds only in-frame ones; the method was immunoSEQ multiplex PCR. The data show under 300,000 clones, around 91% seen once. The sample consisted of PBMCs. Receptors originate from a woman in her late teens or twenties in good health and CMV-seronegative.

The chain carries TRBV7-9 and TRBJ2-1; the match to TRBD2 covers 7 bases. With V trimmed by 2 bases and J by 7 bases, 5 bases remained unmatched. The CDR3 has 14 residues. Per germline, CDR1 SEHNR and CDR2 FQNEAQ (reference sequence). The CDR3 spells CASSLPEAGNEQFF. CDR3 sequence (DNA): TGTGCCAGCAGCTTACCTGAAGCGGGAAATGAGCAGTTCTTC.

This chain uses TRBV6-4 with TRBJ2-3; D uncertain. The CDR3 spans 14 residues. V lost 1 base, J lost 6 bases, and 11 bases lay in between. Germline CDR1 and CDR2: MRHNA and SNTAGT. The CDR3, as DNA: TGTGCCAGCAGTGACTATAGGAGTCCTGATACGCAGTATTTT. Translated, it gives CASSDYRSPDTQYF.

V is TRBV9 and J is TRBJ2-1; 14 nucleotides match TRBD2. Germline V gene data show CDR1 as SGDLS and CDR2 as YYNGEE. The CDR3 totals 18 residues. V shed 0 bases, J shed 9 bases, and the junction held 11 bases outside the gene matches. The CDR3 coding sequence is TGTGCCAGCAGCGTAGTATCTGGACTAGCGGGGGGCATCGCTGAGCAGTTCTTC. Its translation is CASSVVSGLAGGIAEQFF. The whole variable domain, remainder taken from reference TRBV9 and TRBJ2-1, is DSGVTQTPKHLITATGQRVTLRCSPRSGDLSVYWYQQSLDQGLQFLIQYYNGEERAKGNILERFSAQQFPDLHSELNLSSLELGDSALYFCASSVVSGLAGGIAEQFFGPGTRLTVL.

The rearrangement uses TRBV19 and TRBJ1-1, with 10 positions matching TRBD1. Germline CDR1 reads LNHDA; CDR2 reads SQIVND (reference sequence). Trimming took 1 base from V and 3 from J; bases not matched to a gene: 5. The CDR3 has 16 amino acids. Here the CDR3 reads CASSIGDRGGDTEAFF. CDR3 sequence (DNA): TGTGCCAGTAGTATAGGGGACAGGGGAGGTGACACTGAAGCTTTCTTT.

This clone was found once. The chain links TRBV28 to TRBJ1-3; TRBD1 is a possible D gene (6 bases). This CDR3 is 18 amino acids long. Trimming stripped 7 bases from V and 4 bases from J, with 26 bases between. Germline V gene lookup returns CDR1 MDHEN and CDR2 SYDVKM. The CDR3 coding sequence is TGTGCCAGCACTAATTATTGGAAAAACAGGGCTCGGGGAAACACCATATATTTT. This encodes CASTNYWKNRARGNTIYF.

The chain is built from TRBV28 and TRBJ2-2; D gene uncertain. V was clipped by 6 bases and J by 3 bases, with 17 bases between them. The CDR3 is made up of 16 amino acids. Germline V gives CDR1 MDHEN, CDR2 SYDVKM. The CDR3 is CASRAGLAPDTGELFF. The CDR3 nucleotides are TGTGCCAGCAGGGCCGGGTTGGCCCCTGACACCGGGGAGCTGTTTTTT. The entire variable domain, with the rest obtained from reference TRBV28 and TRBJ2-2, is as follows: DVKVTQSSRYLVKRTGEKVFLECVQDMDHENMFWYRQDPGLGLRLIYFSYDVKMKEKGDIPEGYSVSREKKERFSLILESASTNQTSMYLCASRAGLAPDTGELFFGEGSRLTVL.

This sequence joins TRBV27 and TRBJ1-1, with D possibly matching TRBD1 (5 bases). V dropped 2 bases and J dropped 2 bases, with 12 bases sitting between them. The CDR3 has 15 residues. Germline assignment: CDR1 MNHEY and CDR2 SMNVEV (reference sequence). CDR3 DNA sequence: TGTGCCAGCAGTTTAGGGGCAGGACCCAACACTGAAGCTTTCTTT. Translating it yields CASSLGAGPNTEAFF.

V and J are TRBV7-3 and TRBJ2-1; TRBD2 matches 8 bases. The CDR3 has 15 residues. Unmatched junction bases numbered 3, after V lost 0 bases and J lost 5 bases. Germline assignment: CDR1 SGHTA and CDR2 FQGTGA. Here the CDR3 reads CASSLTSGEHNEQFF. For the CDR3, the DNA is TGTGCCAGCAGCTTAACTAGCGGGGAACACAATGAGCAGTTCTTC.